These 14 T cell receptor beta chains share one sample of origin, sequenced in a study of PD-1 blockade in classical Hodgkin lymphoma. The repertoire was sequenced with immunoSEQ multiplex PCR; TCRdb's copy has only in-frame clones and lacks some. Of about 20,000 clones listed, over 65% are singletons. The time point: cycle 4 day 1 (C4D1), after about 6 weeks of nivolumab. Relapse after autologous stem cell transplantation occurred in every patient, and brentuximab vedotin exposure varied. From thawed PBMCs, CD8+ T cells were isolated by magnetic negative selection. The sample in question was CD8+ T cells from blood, obtained before the fourth cycle of nivolumab. These receptors originate from a human donor with classical Hodgkin lymphoma.

V usage is TRBV10-3 and J usage is TRBJ2-7, with 7 bases aligning to TRBD2. The CDR3 runs 15 residues. CDR1 ENHRY and CDR2 SYGVKD come from the germline V gene. V lost 0 bases, J lost 0 bases, and 2 bases stayed unmatched. The CDR3: CAISESSGGSYEQYF. The CDR3 DNA sequence: TGTGCCATCAGTGAGTCATCGGGGGGCTCCTACGAGCAGTACTTC.

This clone has only one observation. The chain couples TRBV28 to TRBJ2-5; no clear D. The CDR3 sequence is 16 residues long. Germline values: CDR1 MDHEN, CDR2 SYDVKM. V lost 2 bases to trimming and J lost 4 bases, with 17 bases between them. The CDR3 nucleotides are TGTGCCAGCAGTTTACATGCCCCCCGTGGATCAGAGACCCAGTACTTC. This sequence encodes CASSLHAPRGSETQYF.

V is TRBV5-4 and J is TRBJ2-7; 8 bases are a match to TRBD1. Per germline, CDR1 SGHNT and CDR2 YYREEE (reference sequence). J was trimmed by 5 bases and V by 0 bases; bases with no gene match: 4. This CDR3 contains 14 residues. In nucleotides, the CDR3 is TGTGCCAGCAGCTTGGCCCAGGGGGCTAACGAGCAGTACTTC. It specifies CASSLAQGANEQYF. The complete variable domain, with remaining parts taken from reference TRBV5-4 and TRBJ2-7, reads ETGVTQSPTHLIKTRGQQVTLRCSSQSGHNTVSWYQQALGQGPQFIFQYYREEENGRGNFPPRFSGLQFPNYSSELNVNALELDDSALYLCASSLAQGANEQYFGPGTRLTVT.

The chain is built from TRBV27 and TRBJ2-2, with unresolved D. This CDR3 contains 13 residues. Deletions cut 6 bases from V and 3 bases from J, with 8 bases between. CDR1 MNHEY and CDR2 SMNVEV come from the germline V gene (reference sequence). The chain's CDR3 is CASSLWDTGELFF. Written as DNA, the CDR3 is TGTGCCAGCAGCCTTTGGGACACCGGGGAGCTGTTTTTT.

This clone came up once. This chain connects TRBV19 to TRBJ2-7, with D uncertain. V shed 3 bases and J shed 1 base, with 13 bases lying between them. The CDR3 loop spans 15 amino acids. Germline CDR1 LNHDA, CDR2 SQIVND (reference sequence). CDR3 in amino acids: CASSIESGLSYEQYF. The CDR3 DNA sequence: TGTGCCAGTAGTATCGAGTCAGGCCTTTCCTACGAGCAGTACTTC.

Here the CDR3 reads CASISGGYGYTF. The DNA of the CDR3 is TGTGCCAGCATCAGCGGGGGCTATGGCTACACCTTC. The gene calls are TRBV2 and TRBJ1-2, with a weak D call TRBD1 (5 bases). V lost 7 bases and J lost 4, with 10 bases in between. Germline CDR1 reads SNHLY; CDR2 reads FYNNEI. This CDR3 is 12 amino acids long.

The gene calls are TRBV5-1 and TRBJ1-6, with no clear D. The CDR3 consists of 13 residues. Germline V lookup: CDR1 SGHRS, CDR2 YFSETQ. V shed 5 bases and J shed 6 bases, with 9 bases lying between them. The CDR3 bases are TGCGCCAGCAGGCTCGGCCTTAATTCACCCCTCCACTTT. Protein sequence: CASRLGLNSPLHF.

The chain is built from TRBV4-3 and TRBJ2-1; TRBD1 aligns across 8 bases. The J segment lost 10 bases and the V segment lost 9 bases, leaving 14 bases of the junction unmatched. CDR1 LGHNA and CDR2 YSLEER come from the germline V gene. CDR3 length: 14 residues. CDR3 sequence reads: CASRDRRGVREQFF. CDR3 sequence (DNA): TGCGCCAGTCGGGACAGGCGCGGAGTTCGGGAGCAGTTCTTC.

The J gene is TRBJ1-5, the V gene TRBV7-8; no firm D call. The CDR3 is 13 residues long. The germline V and J ends were trimmed by 1 base and 6 bases, with 7 bases remaining between them. CDR1 is SGHVS, CDR2 FQNEAQ, per germline. The CDR3 region is CASSLEPGQPQHF. The CDR3 coding sequence is TGTGCCAGCAGCTTAGAGCCCGGTCAGCCCCAGCATTTT.

This rearrangement joins TRBV9 to TRBJ2-3, with 9 bases identical to TRBD1. The CDR3 loop spans 14 amino acids. Germline assignment: CDR1 SGDLS and CDR2 YYNGEE. V lost 0 bases and J lost 4; bases outside the gene matches: 0. The CDR3 is CASSVGTGADTQYF. The CDR3 DNA follows: TGTGCCAGCAGCGTAGGGACAGGGGCAGATACGCAGTATTTT.

This sequence joins TRBV9 and TRBJ2-1, with 10 positions matching TRBD1. This CDR3 is built from 16 residues. Germline V CDR1 and CDR2: SGDLS, YYNGEE. V was pared by 0 bases and J by 9 bases, with 9 bases of the junction left unmatched. The CDR3 bases are TGTGCCAGCAGCGTAGGAAGGGACAGGGGTGGCGGTGAGCAGTTCTTC. It specifies CASSVGRDRGGGEQFF.

The chain combines TRBV28 with TRBJ2-5; weak D call: TRBD2 (6 bases). CDR1 is MDHEN, CDR2 SYDVKM, per germline. Trimming took off 6 bases at V and 0 bases at J, with 17 bases between the two ends. The CDR3 has 16 amino acids. CDR3 bases: TGTGCCAGCAGCCCACGGGGGACTCGAGACCAAGAGACCCAGTACTTC. The encoded protein is CASSPRGTRDQETQYF.

The J gene is TRBJ1-1, the V gene TRBV5-6; 7 bases map to TRBD1. CDR3 length: 13 amino acids. The junction had 3 bases not matched to a gene; V was cut back by 3 bases and J by 4 bases. Germline-derived CDR1 and CDR2 are SGHDT and YYEEEE. CDR3 coding DNA: TGTGCCAGCAGCTGGGGGGACAGCACTGAAGCTTTCTTT. This codes for CASSWGDSTEAFF. The whole variable domain, remainder taken from reference TRBV5-6 and TRBJ1-1, is DAGVTQSPTHLIKTRGQQVTLRCSPKSGHDTVSWYQQALGQGPQFIFQYYEEEERQRGNFPDRFSGHQFPNYSSELNVNALLLGDSALYLCASSWGDSTEAFFGQGTRLTVV.

A few counts support this clone. Sequence at one end of the junction differs from germline and may be a read error. The chain employs TRBV25-1 and TRBJ1-2; D call uncertain. CDR3 length: 11 residues. CDR1 and CDR2 (germline): MGHDK, SYGVNS. As DNA, the CDR3 is TGTGCCAGCAGCGAATACTATGGCTACACCTTC. Residues: CASSEYYGYTF.